This TCR beta chain stems from a study of PD-L1 blockade in urothelial cancer. The length of the CDR3 is 16 residues. Per the germline V gene, CDR1 is MNHEY and CDR2 is SMNVEV (reference sequence). Trimming removed 3 bases from V and 4 bases from J; junction bases left unmatched: 11. Sample time point: pretreatment peripheral blood. Method: immunoSEQ multiplex PCR; TCRdb's copy keeps in-frame clones and lacks some. The repertoire holds tens of thousands of clones, with roughly 84% as singletons. This clonotype was obtained from a man in his fifties or sixties with urothelial cancer. This chain uses TRBV27 with TRBJ1-1; 7 bases line up with TRBD1. The sample in question was PBMCs, obtained around atezolizumab (anti-PD-L1) treatment. For the CDR3, the DNA is TGTGCCAGCAGTTTTCGGGCGACAGGGCTGGGCACTGAAGCTTTCTTT. It yields the protein CASSFRATGLGTEAFF.